The rows below give T cell receptor beta chains drawn from one sample of a study of CXCR3-negative and CXCR3-positive naive CD8 T cells. TCRdb re-analyzed the 5' RACE reads; it lists each CDR3 protein once, without DNA. In total, the table holds about 82,000 distinct CDR3 sequences. The sample was naive CXCR3- CD8+ T cells from blood. These receptors all stem from a human donor in good health. Some clones in this sample may be carry-over from other donors' samples. Both conserved end residues are part of each CDR3.

J gene	V gene	CDR3 protein
TRBJ2-1	TRBV15	CATSLGEIAEQFF
TRBJ2-5	TRBV25-1	CASSEYRGRGRPETQYF
TRBJ2-2	TRBV12-3/TRBV12-4	CASSPRTGELFF
TRBJ2-1	TRBV28	CASSPRYSYNEQFF
TRBJ1-1	TRBV19	CASTGSTEAFF
TRBJ2-2	TRBV7-6	CASSLGTGVHGELFF
TRBJ2-7	TRBV7-9	CASSSRDRGDYEQYF
TRBJ2-7	TRBV7-9	CASSSGNYEQYF
TRBJ1-1	TRBV6-6	CASSNTLQGARVTEAFF
TRBJ1-5	TRBV29-1	CSVEFPGQPDQAQHF
TRBJ2-6	TRBV6-2/TRBV6-3	CASSPLGSGANVLTF
TRBJ2-7	TRBV13	CASSLLAGPREQYF
TRBJ2-7	TRBV7-9	CASSPPAGYEQYF
TRBJ1-1	TRBV28	CASSSPGYWAFF
TRBJ2-1	TRBV27	CASSLSTSPYNEQFF
TRBJ2-5	TRBV29-1	CSVEDFETQYF
TRBJ1-3	TRBV29-1	CSVVPDEISGNTIYF
TRBJ2-7	TRBV28	CASRQGYEQYF
TRBJ2-7	TRBV6-2/TRBV6-3	CASSYLITGVISSYEQYF
TRBJ2-1	TRBV7-8	CATQDRASYNEQFF
TRBJ2-2	TRBV7-9	CASSSIGLAGIRELFF
TRBJ2-2	TRBV10-3	CAISSGGNTGELFF
TRBJ2-7	TRBV18	CASSPKGGYEQYF
TRBJ2-3	TRBV7-2	CASSLDWLAGGWTDTQYF
TRBJ2-2	TRBV4-1	CASSHLSTGELFF
TRBJ2-1	TRBV14	CASSRNTDGYNGQFF
TRBJ2-2	TRBV7-7	CASSTGLAESTGELFF
TRBJ2-3	TRBV10-3	CAISGLAGGRTDTQYF
TRBJ2-7	TRBV29-1	CSVELAGITYEQYF
TRBJ2-1	TRBV15	CATSEGASSYNEQFF
TRBJ1-1	TRBV25-1	CASSEFHQGEEDEAFF
TRBJ2-5	TRBV7-9	CASSSLPGTSGETQYF
TRBJ1-2	TRBV29-1	CSARTGEAYCTF
TRBJ1-1	TRBV29-1	CSVVGENTEAFF
TRBJ1-2	TRBV7-9	CASSRVDRGYDGYTF
TRBJ2-2	TRBV7-6	CASSLEIGELFF
TRBJ1-1	TRBV19	CASSQGTWTEAFF
TRBJ2-3	TRBV5-5	CASSPASRGGGTDTQYF
TRBJ1-2	TRBV29-1	CGGGDNYGYTF
TRBJ2-1	TRBV7-9	CASSPLTRELNNEQFF
TRBJ2-7	TRBV10-3	CAISESSSAYEQYF
TRBJ2-1	TRBV28	CASSSDFGLVHEQFF
TRBJ2-5	TRBV9	CASSVGAAQETQYF
TRBJ2-7	TRBV29-1	CSVERRGDSYEQYF
TRBJ2-6	TRBV7-2	CASSLAPGQGAGANVLTF
TRBJ1-6	TRBV7-2	CASSLWLAPLHF
TRBJ2-4	TRBV28	CASNLRGRNWAKNIQYF
TRBJ1-2	TRBV27	CASSPSQGAGRTF
TRBJ2-7	TRBV11-1	CASSLVGGGTYEQYF
TRBJ2-1	TRBV29-1	CSVEGEAASYNEQFF